A single count supports the clone carrying this T cell receptor (beta chain). Its antigen is undetermined. Data came from immunoSEQ multiplex PCR; TCRdb stores just in-frame clones and leaves some out. This sample has more than 20,000 clones, with over 70% found just once. The data were obtained in a study of radiation and T cells in renal cell carcinoma. Looking at the study overall: Nephrectomy followed 15 Gy stereotactic body radiation by 4 weeks.

Whole-study findings and limits: Without pretreatment biopsies, baseline tumor clonotype presence was undetermined. From baseline, blood top tumor clonotypes peaked at 2 weeks post-radiation.

Stated time point: blood 2 weeks post-SBRT. Treatment reported: 15 Gy SBRT to primary tumor, nephrectomy 4 weeks later. After SBRT, blood was collected at 2 and 4 weeks, plus baseline. The CDR3 length is 15 residues. The germline CDR1 and CDR2 sequences are MNHEY and SMNVEV (reference sequence). The V gene lost 1 base and the J gene lost 4 bases, with 11 bases spanning the gap. The sequence was obtained from a man aged 60 to 75 with renal cell carcinoma. The starting material was blood, obtained from a patient whose treatment included radiotherapy and nephrectomy. This chain links TRBV27 with TRBJ1-3; a possible D gene is TRBD1 (5 bases). The CDR3 DNA follows: TGTGCCAGCAGTTTATACGGGGGAGCCGGAAACACCATATATTTT. Encoded protein: CASSLYGGAGNTIYF.